These T cell receptor beta chains were read from a single sample in a study of blood T cell repertoires in COVID-19. The assay was immunoSEQ multiplex PCR, and TCRdb's table has in-frame clones only and misses some. The table records around 140,000 clones, roughly three quarters of them present only once. Input material: peripheral blood. The receptors stem from a woman aged 60-70 years with acute or convalescent COVID-19. Each CDR3 is given with its conserved first and last residue. Each record gives: clone size, J gene, V gene, D gene, CDR3 DNA, CDR3 protein. A D gene is named only where the DNA matches it firmly. Size is omitted from some rows. Given values are once, few, many or a class for expanded clones.

>few|TRBJ1-1|TRBV7-9|TRBD1
TGTGCCAGCAGCCCTCAGGGGGCCCCTGAAGCTTTCTTT
CASSPQGAPEAFF
>-|TRBJ2-1|TRBV14|-
TGTGCCAGCAGCCAAGATTTTGGGGCGGATGAGCAGTTCTTC
CASSQDFGADEQFF
>-|TRBJ1-1|TRBV12-3/TRBV12-4|-
TGTGCCAGCACCTTGACAGCTAGAGCTTTCTTT
CASTLTARAFF
>-|TRBJ2-1|TRBV20-1|TRBD2
TGCAGTGCTAGTGAGCGGGAGCGGGTTTACAATGAGCAGTTCTTC
CSASERERVYNEQFF
>-|TRBJ2-5|TRBV9|TRBD1
TGTGCCAGCAGCGTAGAAGGTCAGGGGGCTGCGGCCCAGTACTTC
CASSVEGQGAAAQYF
>few|TRBJ2-5|TRBV27|-
TGTGCCAGCAGTTCCACAGTGATTCAAGAGACCCAGTACTTC
CASSSTVIQETQYF
>-|TRBJ1-1|TRBV5-1|-
TGCGCCAGCAGCTTGTGGCAGATGAACACTGAAGCTTTCTTT
CASSLWQMNTEAFF
>-|TRBJ2-7|TRBV28|-
TGTGCCAGCAGTTTTTATACCGACTCATCTGGGACTTCCTACGAGCAGTACTTC
CASSFYTDSSGTSYEQYF
>-|TRBJ1-6|TRBV5-6|-
TGTGCCAGCAGCTTTGGCAGGAGGGAATCACCCCTCCACTTT
CASSFGRRESPLHF
>-|TRBJ2-1|TRBV3-1/TRBV3-2|TRBD2
TGTGCCAGCAGCCAAGATTCGACTAGCGGGAGGGTACAGTTCTTC
CASSQDSTSGRVQFF
>-|TRBJ2-1|TRBV6-5|TRBD2
TGTGCCAGCAGTTACGGTACTAGCGGGAGATATGAGCAGTTCTTC
CASSYGTSGRYEQFF
>-|TRBJ2-3|TRBV27|-
TGTGCCAGCAGTTTGCTGAGATTCCGCACAGATACGCAGTATTTT
CASSLLRFRTDTQYF
>-|TRBJ1-2|TRBV5-1|TRBD1
TGCGCCAGCAGGAAGTTGACAGGGGGCGGCTATGGCTACACCTTC
CASRKLTGGGYGYTF
>-|TRBJ2-7|TRBV11-1|-
TGTGCCAGCAGCAGCTTAGAGTGGCAGGGCGAGCAGTACTTC
CASSSLEWQGEQYF
>few|TRBJ1-1|TRBV28|-
TGTGCCAGCAGTTTAATCGATCAGGTGGACACTGAAGCTTTCTTT
CASSLIDQVDTEAFF
>-|TRBJ2-1|TRBV7-9|TRBD2
TGTGCCAGCAGCTTACTGGCGGGAGGGCCATACAATGAGCAGTTCTTC
CASSLLAGGPYNEQFF
>-|TRBJ2-1|TRBV19|-
TGTGCCAGTAGTATAGGGTGGGACAATCATGAGCAGTTCTTC
CASSIGWDNHEQFF
>many|TRBJ2-3|TRBV7-2|TRBD2
TGTGCCAGCAGCCTAACCGGGACTAGCGGGAGGGCAGATACGCAGTATTTT
CASSLTGTSGRADTQYF
>-|TRBJ2-1|TRBV15|TRBD2
TGTGCCACCAGCAGACTAGCGGGTAAAGGCAATGAGCAGTTCTTC
CATSRLAGKGNEQFF
>-|TRBJ2-4|TRBV27|-
TGTGCCAGCCGACAGGTCGGGGCCAAAAACATTCAGTACTTC
CASRQVGAKNIQYF
>-|TRBJ1-4|TRBV4-2|TRBD1
TGTGCCAGCAGCCTTCAGACAGGGGGCGTTGAAAAACTGTTTTTT
CASSLQTGGVEKLFF
>-|TRBJ1-2|TRBV5-1|TRBD1
TGCGCCAGCAGCTTGTCGCGGACAGGGGATGGATATGGCTACACCTTC
CASSLSRTGDGYGYTF
>-|TRBJ1-4|TRBV6-5|-
TGTGCCAGCAAAAGCGGGATGACTAATGAAAAACTGTTTTTT
CASKSGMTNEKLFF
>-|TRBJ2-3|TRBV29-1|-
TGCAGCGTCCTCAGATGGGGGGTCGAGGATTCTAGCCGAACAGATACGCAGTATTTT
CSVLRWGVEDSSRTDTQYF